Detailed here is one TCR beta chain. The target antigen is unknown. The PCR ran on 60 Vbeta and 13 Jbeta primers. Here immunoSEQ multiplex PCR was the method, and the copy in TCRdb shows in-frame clones only, minus some. This sample yields under 200,000 clones, of which 70% to 80% are seen a single time; under 0.75% belongs to the top ten. From germline, CDR1 is SGDLS and CDR2 YYNGEE. Trimming removed 0 bases at V and 3 bases at J, with 18 bases between. The CDR3 loop spans 18 amino acids. The sample belongs to a study of cytomegalovirus exposure and HLA in healthy donors. General observations from the study: Presence/absence analyses took donor sequencing depth as roughly uniform. Equally common other TCR beta chains were less clonally expanded than HLA-associated ones, a later analysis found. One later analysis reportedly identified an Asian-associated ancestry cluster that showed fewer N-insertions than the approximately 700-donor mean.

The chain is built from TRBV9 and TRBJ1-4; a possible D gene is TRBD1 (6 bases). Input material: PBMCs. The source is a woman between 40 and 55 years old in good health and CMV-seronegative. Here the CDR3 reads CASSVDTGGWPANEKLFF. The DNA of the CDR3 is TGTGCCAGCAGCGTAGATACGGGGGGCTGGCCGGCTAATGAAAAACTGTTTTTT.